This paragraph reports one T cell receptor (beta chain). Repertoires were generated with immunoSEQ multiplex PCR, while TCRdb's copy carries only in-frame clones and drops some. The sample holds about 74,000 clones, roughly 81% seen once. The source of the sample is a study of identifying expanded T cells in peripheral blood. The germline V gene has CDR1 MNHNY and CDR2 SVGAGI (reference sequence). The CDR3 has 15 amino acids. V was shortened by 4 bases and J by 3 bases, with 16 bases between the two germline ends. The chain uses TRBV6-6 and TRBJ2-7; D is perhaps TRBD1 or TRBD2 (5 bases each). Sequenced: blood. The TCR was taken from a person aged 18-70 years in good health. The DNA for the CDR3 is TGTGCCAGCAGTTCAGACCCGGGACGCCTCTACGAGCAGTACTTC. Translation gives CASSSDPGRLYEQYF.